Sequencing of this T cell receptor (beta chain) was carried out in a study of blood T cell repertoires in COVID-19. At the level of the study: There were acute and convalescent COVID-19 samples, and they came from the United States, Italy and Spain. The cDNA or gDNA used as material had been derived from T cells, B-cell-depleted T cells, or PBMCs.

The authors' processing: Estimation of nucleated cell counts relied on the amplification of reference gene primers. Sequenced by immunoSEQ multiplex PCR; TCRdb stores in-frame clones only, minus some. The V and J calls and clone size are taken from that table; D and trimming were inferred from the DNA. Among over 200,000 clones, 75% to 90% were seen once, and the ten largest hold approximately 5.3%. The CDR3 runs to 15 residues. CDR1 and CDR2 (germline): LGHDT, YNNKEL (reference sequence). V was clipped by 4 bases and J by 2 bases, with 14 bases between them. The rearrangement uses TRBV3-1 (or the pseudogene TRBV3-2) and TRBJ1-2; no clear D. Sequencing input: peripheral blood. The TCR comes from a human donor in a cohort sampled during active COVID-19. Written as DNA, the CDR3 is TGTGCCAGCAGCCCTCAAATCGGGATAAACTATGGCTACACCTTC. This codes for CASSPQIGINYGYTF.